Listed here are 3 T cell receptor beta chains from one sample, sequenced in a study of blood T cells in healthy people across ages. For the second PCR, which ran for about 7 to 11 cycles, a sample-barcoded 5' primer and a J-beta primer mix were used. One entry per CDR3 protein results from TCRdb running MiXCR on the 5' RACE reads. The sample has around 1,100,000 distinct CDR3 sequences, less than 45% seen once. The material sequenced was blood. These receptors all stem from a man younger than 30 in good health.

This clonotype was found a few times. The chain combines TRBV12-3 or TRBV12-4 with TRBJ2-5, with 7 positions matching TRBD2. Losses at the gene ends were 5 bases for V and 4 bases for J; bases not matched to a gene: 13. CDR3 size: 16 residues. The CDR3 loop is CASSLGTTRGRETQYF. Here the CDR3 DNA reads TGTGCCAGCAGTCTGGGGACTACCCGGGGGAGAGAGACCCAGTACTTC.

In nucleotides, the CDR3 is TGCGCCAGCAGCTTGCCCGGGGCCTCTAACTATGGCTACACCTTC. Translation: CASSLPGASNYGYTF. The rearrangement uses TRBV5-1 and TRBJ1-2, with D possibly matching TRBD1 (5 bases). Germline-derived CDR1 and CDR2 are SGHRS and YFSETQ. V was trimmed by 1 base and J by 0 bases, leaving 10 bases between them. The CDR3 is 15 residues long. Full variable domain (rest looked up from reference TRBV5-1 and TRBJ1-2): KAGVTQTPRYLIKTRGQQVTLSCSPISGHRSVSWYQQTPGQGLQFLFEYFSETQRNKGNFPGRFSGRQFSNSRSEMNVSTLELGDSALYLCASSLPGASNYGYTFGSGTRLTVV.

V is TRBV2 and J is TRBJ1-4, with a tentative D call TRBD1 (6 bases). The CDR3 covers 15 residues. V lost 5 bases and J 3 bases, leaving 13 bases between the germline ends. From germline, CDR1 is SNHLY and CDR2 FYNNEI. Here the CDR3 reads CASSQTGRSNEKLFF. The CDR3 nucleotides read TGTGCCAGCAGTCAAACAGGGAGATCTAATGAAAAACTGTTTTTT.